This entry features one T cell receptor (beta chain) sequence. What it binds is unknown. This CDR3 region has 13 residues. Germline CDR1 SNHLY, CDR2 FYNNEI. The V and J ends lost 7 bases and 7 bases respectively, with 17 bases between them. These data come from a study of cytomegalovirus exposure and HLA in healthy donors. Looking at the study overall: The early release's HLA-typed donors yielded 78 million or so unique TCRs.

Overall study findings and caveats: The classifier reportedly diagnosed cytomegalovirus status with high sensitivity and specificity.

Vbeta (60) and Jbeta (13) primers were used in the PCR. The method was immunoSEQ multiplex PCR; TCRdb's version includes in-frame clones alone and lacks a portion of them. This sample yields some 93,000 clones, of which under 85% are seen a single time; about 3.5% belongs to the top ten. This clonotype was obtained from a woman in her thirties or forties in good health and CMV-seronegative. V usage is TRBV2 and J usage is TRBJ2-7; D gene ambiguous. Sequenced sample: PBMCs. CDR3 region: CASIRTDRGEQYF. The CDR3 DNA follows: TGTGCCAGCATTAGAACAGACCGTGGAGAGCAGTACTTC.